One sample yielded the 5 T cell receptor beta chains listed below, sequenced in a study of blood T cell repertoires in COVID-19. Only in-frame clones appear in the TCRdb table, and some are missing; sequencing was by immunoSEQ multiplex PCR. Here the sample spans some 150,000 clones, about 85% being singletons. Sequencing input: peripheral blood. All receptors derive from a woman between 55 and 75 years old with active or convalescent COVID-19.

This clone has only one observation. This chain links TRBV19 with TRBJ2-7, with 8 bases that match TRBD1. CDR1 and CDR2 (germline): LNHDA, SQIVND (reference sequence). This CDR3 spans 13 amino acids. V shed 8 bases and J 4 bases; nucleotides not matched to a gene: 7. The CDR3 spells CASGDQGAYEQYF. DNA of the CDR3: TGTGCCAGTGGTGACCAGGGGGCATACGAGCAGTACTTC. The full variable domain, in which reference TRBV19 and TRBJ2-7 provide the parts outside the CDR3, is DGGITQSPKYLFRKEGQNVTLSCEQNLNHDAMYWYRQDPGQGLRLIYYSQIVNDFQKGDIAEGYSVSREKKESFPLTVTSAQKNPTAFYLCASGDQGAYEQYFGPGTRLTVT.

The genes are TRBV2 and TRBJ2-6; D uncertain. This CDR3 has 12 residues. CDR1 is SNHLY and CDR2 is FYNNEI in the germline V gene. The V end was cut by 3 bases, the J end by 13 bases, with 10 bases between. The CDR3 reads CASSEGSFVLTF. The DNA for the CDR3 is TGTGCCAGCAGTGAGGGCAGTTTTGTCCTGACTTTC.

In its sample, this clone was seen once. CDR3 in DNA: TGTGCCAGCCGAGCTTCAGGTGGTGATGAAAAACTGTTTTTT. This gives the protein CASRASGGDEKLFF. This chain links TRBV2 with TRBJ1-4; no reliable D call. This CDR3 has 14 amino acids. Germline V gene lookup returns CDR1 SNHLY and CDR2 FYNNEI. V lost 8 bases, J lost 6 bases, and 16 bases lay in between.

This clone was seen a few times. The V gene is TRBV19, the J gene TRBJ1-5, with 8 bases identical to TRBD1. Germline trimming cut 7 bases from V and 4 bases from J; bases unmatched to any gene: 9. Germline V gives CDR1 LNHDA, CDR2 SQIVND (reference sequence). The CDR3 loop spans 15 amino acids. DNA of the CDR3: TGTGCCAGTATCGAGCAGGGGGCCTTTAATCAGCCCCAGCATTTT. Encoded protein: CASIEQGAFNQPQHF.

V and J are TRBV3-1 (or the pseudogene TRBV3-2) and TRBJ2-5; the D gene is possibly TRBD2 (6 bases). V was cut by 5 bases and J by 2 bases, with 15 bases left in between. CDR1 and CDR2 from the germline V gene are LGHDT and YNNKEL (reference sequence). This CDR3 spans 15 amino acids. The CDR3 DNA follows: TGTGCCAGCAGCTCTCCGGGGGACGGACAAGAGACCCAGTACTTC. Protein: CASSSPGDGQETQYF.